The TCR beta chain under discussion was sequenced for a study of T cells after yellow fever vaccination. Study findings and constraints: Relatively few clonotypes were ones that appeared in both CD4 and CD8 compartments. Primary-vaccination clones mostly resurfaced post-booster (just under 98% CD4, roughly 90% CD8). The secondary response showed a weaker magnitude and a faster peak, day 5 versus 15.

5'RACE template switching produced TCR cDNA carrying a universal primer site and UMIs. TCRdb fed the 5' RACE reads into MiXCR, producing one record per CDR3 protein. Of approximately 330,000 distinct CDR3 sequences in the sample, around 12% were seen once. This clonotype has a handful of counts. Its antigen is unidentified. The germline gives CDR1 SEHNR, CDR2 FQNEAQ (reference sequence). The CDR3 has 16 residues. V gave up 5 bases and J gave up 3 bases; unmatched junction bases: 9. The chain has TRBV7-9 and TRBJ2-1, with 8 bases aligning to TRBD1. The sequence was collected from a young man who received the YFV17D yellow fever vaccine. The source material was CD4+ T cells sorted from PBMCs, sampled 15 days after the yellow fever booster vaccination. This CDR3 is CASSPSAGGIYNEQFF. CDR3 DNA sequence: TGTGCCAGCAGCCCATCTGCAGGGGGCATCTACAATGAGCAGTTCTTC. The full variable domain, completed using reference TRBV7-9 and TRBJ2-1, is DTGVSQNPRHKITKRGQNVTFRCDPISEHNRLYWYRQTLGQGPEFLTYFQNEAQLEKSRLLSDRFSAERPKGSFSTLEIQRTEQGDSAMYLCASSPSAGGIYNEQFFGPGTRLTVL.